A selection of T cell receptor beta chains follows, all from one sample in a study of OX40 agonist ivuxolimab in advanced cancers. TCRdb keeps only in-frame clones here, not all; method: immunoSEQ multiplex PCR. The sample contains tens of thousands of clones, roughly 94% of which appear only once. The sequencing here drew on CD4+ or CD8+ T cells sorted from blood, taken in a trial of the OX40 agonist ivuxolimab. The source of these receptors is an adult with an advanced solid tumor such as melanoma, head and neck, liver or kidney cancer. Each CDR3 is given with its conserved first and last residue. D genes are given only for firm matches. Size is stated for part of the rows, as once, few or many counts, or as a class when the clone is expanded.

>TRBV10-3|.|TRBD2|TRBJ2-7
TGTGCCACTGGACTAGCGGAATCCTACGAGCAGTACTTC
CATGLAESYEQYF
>TRBV9|.|.|TRBJ1-5
TGTGCCAGCAGCTCCGGGGGGAATCAGCCCCAGCATTTT
CASSSGGNQPQHF
>TRBV7-9|once|TRBD1|TRBJ2-5
TGTGCCAGCAGGGGATGGGACAGGGCGGAGACCCAGTACTTC
CASRGWDRAETQYF
>TRBV19|once|.|TRBJ2-5
TGTGCCAGTAGCCCAGGCGAGACCCAGTACTTC
CASSPGETQYF
>TRBV18|.|TRBD2|TRBJ2-1
TGTGCCAGCTCCCCGGGACTAGCGGGTCCCAATGAGCAGTTCTTC
CASSPGLAGPNEQFF
>TRBV28|.|.|TRBJ2-1
TGTGCCAGCAGTTTGTTCCGGGGCAATGAGCAGTTCTTC
CASSLFRGNEQFF
>TRBV7-6|.|TRBD1|TRBJ1-4
TGTGCCAGCAGCTCTGGACAGGGGAGGGAAAAACTGTTTTTT
CASSSGQGREKLFF
>TRBV25-1|.|.|TRBJ1-1
TGTGCCAGCAGTTTACAGGGCTACAACACTGAAGCTTTCTTT
CASSLQGYNTEAFF
>TRBV9|.|.|TRBJ2-5
TGTGCCAGCAGCCCCCTTGGTGGGGGGGCAGTCGAGACCCAGTACTTC
CASSPLGGGAVETQYF
>TRBV5-6|.|.|TRBJ2-7
TGTGCCAGCAGCATGGGGACTTCCCAGGAACACGAGCAGTACTTC
CASSMGTSQEHEQYF
>TRBV4-2|.|.|TRBJ2-7
TGTGCCAGCAGCCAAGAAGGGAAACAGGGTGGCGCCTACGAGCAGTACTTC
CASSQEGKQGGAYEQYF
>TRBV7-9|.|.|TRBJ2-7
TGTGCCAGCAGCTCCACCCCTCCGGGGACCTACGAGCAGTACTTC
CASSSTPPGTYEQYF
>TRBV6-5|.|.|TRBJ1-2
TGTGCCAGCAGACGCCAGGGGTATAACTATGGCTACACCTTC
CASRRQGYNYGYTF
>TRBV19|.|.|TRBJ1-2
TGTGCCATCTACAGGAGCGTTAACTATGGCTACACCTTC
CAIYRSVNYGYTF
>TRBV7-2|.|.|TRBJ2-7
TGTGCCAGCAGCTTTGGTCGGACCTACGAGCAGTACTTC
CASSFGRTYEQYF
>TRBV15|.|TRBD1|TRBJ2-5
TGTGCCACCAGCGGACTTGGGACAGGAGATGAGACCCAGTACTTC
CATSGLGTGDETQYF
>TRBV11-3|.|TRBD1|TRBJ2-7
TGTGCCAGCAGCCAGCGACAGGGTTACGAGCAGTACTTC
CASSQRQGYEQYF
>TRBV6-5|.|TRBD2|TRBJ2-3
TGTGCCAGCAGGATTAGCGGGGGGGCCGTAGATACGCAGTATTTT
CASRISGGAVDTQYF
>TRBV28|few|.|TRBJ1-6
TGTGCCACCTCGCCGTTGAATTCACCCCTCCACTTT
CATSPLNSPLHF
>TRBV10-1|.|.|TRBJ2-2
TGCGCCAGCAGTGATCAGGGGCTGAACACCGGGGAGCTGTTTTTT
CASSDQGLNTGELFF
>TRBV7-9|.|.|TRBJ1-4
TGTGCCAGCAGCTTAGTGGCATTCGAGGAAAAACTGTTTTTT
CASSLVAFEEKLFF
>TRBV6-5|.|TRBD1|TRBJ2-2
TGTGCCAGCAGCAACGGACAGGGTGTGTCCGGGGAGCTGTTTTTT
CASSNGQGVSGELFF
>TRBV4-3|.|TRBD1|TRBJ2-7
TGCGCCAGCAGCCAAGATGGTACAGGGGGCTGGGAGCAGTACTTC
CASSQDGTGGWEQYF
>TRBV29-1|.|.|TRBJ2-1
TGCAGCGTTGACCAACTCTACAATGAGCAGTTCTTC
CSVDQLYNEQFF
>TRBV7-9|.|.|TRBJ2-1
TGTGCCAGCAGCCTACAGGGCAATGAGCAGTTCTTC
CASSLQGNEQFF
>TRBV29-1|.|TRBD1|TRBJ2-7
TGCAGCGTTGGGGACAGGGCCCGCTCCTACGAGCAGTACTTC
CSVGDRARSYEQYF
>TRBV27|.|.|TRBJ2-3
TGTGCCAGCAACACCTCCCCGGGACTCCACACAGATACGCAGTATTTT
CASNTSPGLHTDTQYF
>TRBV15|.|TRBD2|TRBJ2-7
TGTGCCACCAGCGGGGACCTAGCGGGCACCTACGAGCAGTACTTC
CATSGDLAGTYEQYF
>TRBV10-3|.|TRBD2|TRBJ2-2
TGTGCCATAACGGGAGGAACCGGGGAGCTGTTTTTT
CAITGGTGELFF
>TRBV20-1|once|TRBD2|TRBJ2-7
TGCAGTGCTAGTGAACTAGCGGGAGGAGAGTTC
CSASELAGGEF
>TRBV28|once|.|TRBJ2-1
TGTGCCAGCAGTTTTGAGTTTGAGGTCAACAATGAGCAGTTCTTC
CASSFEFEVNNEQFF
>TRBV4-2|.|TRBD2|TRBJ2-3
TGTGCCAGCAGCCAAGATCATCCCCTAGCGGTTAGCACAGATACGCAGTATTTT
CASSQDHPLAVSTDTQYF
>TRBV9|.|TRBD2|TRBJ2-5
TGTGCCAGCAGCTCGGGACTAGCGGGGGGGCAAGTAGACGAGACCCAGTACTTC
CASSSGLAGGQVDETQYF
>TRBV11-2|.|.|TRBJ2-7
TGTGCCAGCAGCTTAGGGGCCAGCCCCCTCTACGAGCAGTACTTC
CASSLGASPLYEQYF
>TRBV7-3|.|TRBD1|TRBJ1-3
TGTGCCAGCAGGGTGACAGGGGAGTCTGGAAACACCATATATTTT
CASRVTGESGNTIYF
>TRBV28|once|.|TRBJ2-7
TGTGCCAGCAGTAACACGGCGGGGAGGACCTACGAGCAGTACTTC
CASSNTAGRTYEQYF
>TRBV10-1|.|.|TRBJ2-2
TGCGCCAGCAGAGAGGACCCGGACACCGGGGAGCTGTTTTTT
CASREDPDTGELFF
>TRBV25-1|once|.|TRBJ1-4
TGTGCCAGCAGTGACCGTGCAACTAATGAAAAACTGTTTTTT
CASSDRATNEKLFF
>TRBV19|.|TRBD2|TRBJ2-1
TGTGCCAGTAGTATGTCCAGCGGGGAATCTGGTGAGCAGTTCTTC
CASSMSSGESGEQFF
>TRBV11-2|.|.|TRBJ2-5
TGTGCCAGCAGCTTAAGGTGGGGAGGTGCAGAGACCCAGTACTTC
CASSLRWGGAETQYF
>TRBV6-1|.|.|TRBJ2-7
TGTGCCAGCAGTGAAGGGTTACAGTACTTC
CASSEGLQYF
>TRBV4-2|once|.|TRBJ2-1
TGTGCCAGCAGCCAGGGGACTAATGAGCAGTTCTTC
CASSQGTNEQFF
>TRBV13|.|.|TRBJ2-7
TGTGCCAGCAGCTTAGGCCGCTACGAGCAGTACTTC
CASSLGRYEQYF
>TRBV4-3|.|TRBD2|TRBJ2-5
TGCGCCAGCAGCCCTCGACTAGCGGGAGGGCAAGAGACCCAGTACTTC
CASSPRLAGGQETQYF
>TRBV27|.|.|TRBJ1-4
TGTGCCAGCAGTTTTTCACGAGGGGGTAATGAAAAACTGTTTTTT
CASSFSRGGNEKLFF
>TRBV28|.|TRBD2|TRBJ2-1
TGTGCCAGCAGTTCCCCGGGAGGCAATGAGCAGTTCTTC
CASSSPGGNEQFF
>TRBV28|.|TRBD2|TRBJ2-1
TGTGCCAGCAGTTTGGGTAGCGGGAGCATTAATGAGCAGTTCTTC
CASSLGSGSINEQFF
>TRBV4-1|.|TRBD2|TRBJ2-3
TGCGCCAGCAGCCTCGTAGCGGGGAGCACAGATACGCAGTATTTT
CASSLVAGSTDTQYF
>TRBV27|.|.|TRBJ1-5
TGTGCCAGCAGTTTGGGTCTCAATCAGCCCCAGCATTTT
CASSLGLNQPQHF
>TRBV6-5|.|.|TRBJ2-6
TGTGCCAGCAGTTCAAGCTCTGGGGCCAACGTCCTGACTTTC
CASSSSSGANVLTF